This T cell receptor beta chain was observed in a study of CD8 T cells in ankylosing spondylitis. Details on this clonotype: The antigen is not known.

Whole-study results and caveats: CD8+ cells made up the disease-linked clones, which were relatively rare in peripheral blood. Significant enrichment of disease-linked clones was reported in matched ankylosing spondylitis synovial fluid.

Making the TCR beta libraries involved quantitative 5'-RACE with molecular barcodes. TCRdb reprocessed the 5' RACE reads via MiXCR and lists one record per CDR3 protein. Of fewer than 25,000 distinct CDR3 sequences in the sample, roughly 13% are singletons; the top ten hold 30% to 45%. The CDR3 is 13 residues long. Per the germline V gene, CDR1 is DFQATT and CDR2 is SNEGSKA (reference sequence). The V end was cut by 0 bases, the J end by 7 bases, with 13 bases between. The rearrangement uses TRBV20-1 and TRBJ2-7; D unclear. The sequence came from a male donor with ankylosing spondylitis or in good health (not recorded which). The sequenced sample consisted of blood. The CDR3 bases are TGCAGTGCTAGAGATCCCCAGCACCGAGAGCAGTACTTC. Its protein product is CSARDPQHREQYF.